Listed here are 27 T cell receptor beta chains from one sample, sequenced in a study of blood T cell repertoires in COVID-19. Assay used: immunoSEQ multiplex PCR; TCRdb lists only in-frame clones, some missing. The table lists hundreds of thousands of clones, more than 70% of them singletons. The sample was peripheral blood. These TCRs come from a woman in her fifties or sixties with COVID-19, enrolled during active disease.

This clone was detected only once. The V and J genes are TRBV27 and TRBJ1-2; TRBD1 aligns across 9 bases. The CDR3 covers 15 residues. The germline gives CDR1 MNHEY, CDR2 SMNVEV (reference sequence). V lost 2 bases, J lost 7 bases, and 8 bases stayed unmatched. The CDR3 loop is CASSLEGTGSLGYTF. CDR3 coding DNA: TGTGCCAGCAGTTTAGAGGGGACAGGGTCTCTTGGCTACACCTTC.

This clone showed up just once. The chain carries TRBV2 and TRBJ1-4, with TRBD1 matching over 7 bases. The germline gives CDR1 SNHLY, CDR2 FYNNEI. J was trimmed by 5 bases and V by 8 bases; bases with no gene match: 11. CDR3 size: 15 residues. The CDR3 sequence is CASGATGSGNEKLFF. DNA of the CDR3: TGTGCCAGCGGGGCGACAGGGTCGGGGAATGAAAAACTGTTTTTT. Together with reference TRBV2 and TRBJ1-4, the CDR3 gives the full variable domain: EPEVTQTPSHQVTQMGQEVILRCVPISNHLYFYWYRQILGQKVEFLVSFYNNEISEKSEIFDDQFSVERPDGSNFTLKIRSTKLEDSAMYFCASGATGSGNEKLFFGSGTQLSVL.

The CDR3 nucleotides read TGTGCCAGTAGTAGGACAGGCCAGGAGAAACTGTTTTTT. Amino acids: CASSRTGQEKLFF. V usage is TRBV19 and J usage is TRBJ1-4; 7 bases agree with TRBD1. V dropped 4 bases and J dropped 11; count of bases not matched to a gene: 7. This CDR3 contains 13 residues. Germline V gene sequence: CDR1 LNHDA, CDR2 SQIVND (reference sequence).

This clone came up once. This sequence joins TRBV7-8 and TRBJ1-5, with a weak D call TRBD1 (5 bases). Germline assignment: CDR1 SGHVS and CDR2 FQNEAQ. This CDR3 is built from 17 residues. Trimming shortened V by 2 bases and J by 3 bases, and 17 bases separated the two germline ends. The CDR3 is CASSLHQGKFDNQPQHF. The CDR3 DNA is TGTGCCAGCAGCTTACATCAGGGAAAATTTGACAATCAGCCCCAGCATTTT.

The J gene is TRBJ1-1, the V gene TRBV6-5; TRBD1 matches at 8 bases. This CDR3 comprises 14 residues. CDR1 is MNHEY and CDR2 is SVGAGI in the germline V gene. J lost 5 bases, V lost 5 bases, and 7 bases had no gene match. In nucleotides, the CDR3 is TGTGCCAGCAGTCTAACAGGGGGTTTTACTGAAGCTTTCTTT. It yields the protein CASSLTGGFTEAFF.

The chain uses TRBV19 and TRBJ1-4, with D maybe TRBD1 (5 bases). V was pared by 3 bases and J by 8 bases, with 13 bases between. The CDR3 spans 14 residues. Germline V gene sequence: CDR1 LNHDA, CDR2 SQIVND (reference sequence). The CDR3 sequence is CASSIPGRDEKLFF. In DNA, the CDR3 is TGTGCCAGTAGTATCCCGGGGCGGGACGAAAAACTGTTTTTT.

The chain couples TRBV19 to TRBJ1-6; 9 nucleotides match TRBD1. CDR3 size: 14 residues. V gave up 7 bases and J gave up 7 bases; unmatched junction bases: 5. The germline V gene encodes CDR1 LNHDA and CDR2 SQIVND (reference sequence). The CDR3 protein is CASTRDRENSPLHF. Here the CDR3 DNA reads TGTGCCAGTACTAGGGACAGGGAAAATTCACCCCTCCACTTT.

The CDR3, as DNA: TGTGCCAGTAGCCCTCGGAGGGGCACTGAAGCTTTCTTT. Protein sequence: CASSPRRGTEAFF. This chain links TRBV19 with TRBJ1-1; D possibly corresponds to TRBD1 (5 bases). With 6 bases removed from V and 4 bases from J, the gap between germline ends came to 12 bases. The length of the CDR3 is 13 residues. The V gene's germline CDR1 is LNHDA and CDR2 SQIVND (reference sequence).

This clone appeared a single time. This rearrangement joins TRBV28 to TRBJ1-6; 7 bases are a match to TRBD1. Trimming cost V 5 bases and J 14 bases; bases outside gene matches: 15. The CDR3 sequence is 15 residues long. Germline V CDR1 and CDR2: MDHEN, SYDVKM. The chain's CDR3 is CASSPSGQPHRSLHF. The CDR3 DNA reads TGTGCCAGCAGTCCCTCGGGACAGCCCCATAGATCCCTCCACTTT.

The chain recombines TRBV30 with TRBJ1-5; D uncertain. Trimming took 1 base from V and 5 from J, leaving 9 bases between them. Germline CDR1 is GTSNPN and CDR2 is SVGIG (reference sequence). The CDR3 has 13 residues. The DNA of the CDR3 is TGTGCCTGGAGTGCCGACGGGGATCAGCCCCAGCATTTT. Amino acid sequence: CAWSADGDQPQHF.

The chain joins TRBV6-1 to TRBJ1-2; D is unresolved. The germline CDR1 and CDR2 sequences are MNHNS and SASEGT. CDR3 size: 13 residues. V was clipped by 3 bases and J by 3 bases, with 8 bases between them. The DNA of the CDR3 is TGTGCCAGCAGTGATGCCAGGTACTATGGCTACACCTTC. Its protein is CASSDARYYGYTF.

This clone has only one observation. The V and J genes are TRBV27 and TRBJ1-2; unclear D gene. The V gene's germline CDR1 is MNHEY and CDR2 SMNVEV (reference sequence). The CDR3 totals 14 residues. V was trimmed by 4 bases and J by 7 bases, leaving 16 bases between them. This CDR3 reads CASSSGAGVRGYTF. CDR3 in DNA: TGTGCCAGCAGTTCTGGTGCCGGGGTTCGTGGCTACACCTTC.

This chain joins TRBV27 and TRBJ1-5; TRBD1 matches at 8 bases. The ends lost 5 bases at V and 2 bases at J; junction bases unmatched: 5. Germline assignment: CDR1 MNHEY and CDR2 SMNVEV (reference sequence). CDR3 length equals 15 residues. CDR3 sequence: CASSPGGAGNQPQHF. The CDR3 nucleotides read TGTGCCAGCAGTCCAGGGGGCGCTGGCAATCAGCCCCAGCATTTT.

The rearrangement uses TRBV13 and TRBJ2-2, with 11 bases lining up with TRBD2. This CDR3 has 16 amino acids. Looked up from germline, CDR1 is PRHDT and CDR2 is FYEKMQ (reference sequence). V lost 5 bases to trimming and J lost 1 base; unmatched junction nucleotides: 3. In nucleotides, the CDR3 is TGTGCCAGCAGCACCGGGACTAGCGGGAACACCGGGGAGCTGTTTTTT. This translates into CASSTGTSGNTGELFF.

V and J are TRBV5-1 and TRBJ1-1; D is perhaps TRBD1 (6 bases). This CDR3 comprises 17 residues. V dropped 1 base and J dropped 0 bases, with 16 bases sitting between them. Germline values: CDR1 SGHRS, CDR2 YFSETQ. The DNA for the CDR3 is TGCGCCAGCAGCTTGTGGGCAGGGGAATTTATGAACACTGAAGCTTTCTTT. As protein: CASSLWAGEFMNTEAFF. The whole variable domain, filled in from reference TRBV5-1 and TRBJ1-1, reads KAGVTQTPRYLIKTRGQQVTLSCSPISGHRSVSWYQQTPGQGLQFLFEYFSETQRNKGNFPGRFSGRQFSNSRSEMNVSTLELGDSALYLCASSLWAGEFMNTEAFFGQGTRLTVV.

The chain joins TRBV19 to TRBJ1-1; TRBD1 matches 9 bases. The CDR3 consists of 13 residues. Germline V gene lookup returns CDR1 LNHDA and CDR2 SQIVND (reference sequence). Unmatched junction bases numbered 2, after V lost 5 bases and J lost 4 bases. CDR3 DNA: TGTGCCAGTAGTTGGGGACAGGGCACTGAAGCTTTCTTT. Translated, it gives CASSWGQGTEAFF.

J is TRBJ1-5 and V is TRBV5-1; perhaps TRBD1 as D (5 bases). V lost 1 base and J 5 bases, leaving 10 bases between the germline ends. The germline gives CDR1 SGHRS, CDR2 YFSETQ. The CDR3 runs to 14 residues. CDR3: CASSLNRGDQPQHF. CDR3 bases: TGCGCCAGCAGCTTGAATAGGGGTGATCAGCCCCAGCATTTT.

This clone was recorded a few times. The genes are TRBV6-5 and TRBJ1-2; perhaps TRBD1 as D (6 bases). This CDR3 has 13 amino acids. Germline V gene sequence: CDR1 MNHEY, CDR2 SVGAGI. Trimming cost V 6 bases and J 8 bases, with 16 bases left between them. CDR3 sequence reads: CASSDPGHLGYTF. The CDR3 DNA is TGTGCCAGCAGCGACCCGGGACACCTGGGCTACACCTTC.

The genes are TRBV27 and TRBJ1-2; TRBD1 matches at 9 bases. The CDR3 is 13 amino acids. The V gene end was trimmed by 6 bases and the J gene end by 7 bases; junction bases not matched to a gene: 6. Looked up from germline, CDR1 is MNHEY and CDR2 is SMNVEV (reference sequence). As DNA, the CDR3 is TGTGCCAGCAGCCCACAGGGGGCGCCTGGCTACACCTTC. Protein product: CASSPQGAPGYTF.

This chain uses TRBV4-1 with TRBJ1-4, with TRBD1 matching over 7 bases. Trimming at V came to 1 base and at J to 1 base, leaving 9 bases not matched to a gene. Germline V lookup: CDR1 MGHRA, CDR2 YSYEKL. The CDR3 runs to 18 residues. CDR3 DNA: TGCGCCAGCAGCCAAGCGGGTTTGGCAGGGGGAACTAATGAAAAACTGTTTTTT. This sequence encodes CASSQAGLAGGTNEKLFF.

This rearrangement joins TRBV29-1 to TRBJ2-3; 11 nucleotides agree with TRBD2. The V gene end was trimmed by 6 bases and the J gene end by 3 bases; junction bases not matched to a gene: 8. CDR3 size: 15 residues. Per the germline V gene, CDR1 is SQVTM and CDR2 is ANQGSEA. CDR3 residues: CSVSTSGGTTDTQYF. The CDR3 nucleotides read TGCAGCGTCTCCACTAGCGGGGGAACTACAGATACGCAGTATTTT.

The chain carries TRBV14 and TRBJ2-6; D unresolved. Germline V gene data show CDR1 as SGHDN and CDR2 as FVKESK. V was trimmed by 5 bases and J by 2 bases, leaving 22 bases between them. This CDR3 is 19 amino acids long. The CDR3 region is CASSYLGYWRGTGANVLTF. CDR3 DNA sequence: TGTGCCAGCAGCTACCTTGGGTACTGGAGAGGTACTGGGGCCAACGTCCTGACTTTC.

The J gene is TRBJ1-1, the V gene TRBV28; 8 nucleotides line up with TRBD1. Germline V gives CDR1 MDHEN, CDR2 SYDVKM. The CDR3 loop spans 15 amino acids. The V segment lost 2 bases and the J segment 6 bases; nucleotides outside the gene matches: 8. CDR3 in amino acids: CASSLGGQGASEAFF. As DNA, the CDR3 is TGTGCCAGCAGTTTAGGAGGCCAGGGGGCATCTGAAGCTTTCTTT.

The genes are TRBV3-1 (or the pseudogene TRBV3-2) and TRBJ1-6; D not certain. Germline CDR1 LGHDT, CDR2 YNNKEL (reference sequence). Trimming removed 9 bases at V and 13 bases at J, with 13 bases between. The CDR3 has 11 residues. CDR3 protein: CASGRGGPLHF. As DNA, the CDR3 is TGTGCCAGTGGGAGAGGAGGTCCCCTCCACTTT.

The CDR3 spells CASSFLAGWYNEQFF. CDR3 in DNA: TGTGCCAGCAGCTTCCTAGCGGGGTGGTACAATGAGCAGTTCTTC. This chain joins TRBV5-6 and TRBJ2-1; 9 bases match TRBD2. V lost 2 bases and J lost 4; bases outside the gene matches: 4. Germline V gene data show CDR1 as SGHDT and CDR2 as YYEEEE. The CDR3 has 15 residues.

V and J are TRBV5-1 and TRBJ1-1; D unclear. The CDR3 sequence is 14 residues long. V lost 0 bases, J lost 5 bases, and 11 bases lay in between. Germline CDR1 reads SGHRS; CDR2 reads YFSETQ. CDR3 amino acids: CASSLAAGQTEAFF. Written as DNA, the CDR3 is TGCGCCAGCAGCTTGGCTGCTGGGCAGACTGAAGCTTTCTTT.

The chain combines TRBV19 with TRBJ1-5; weak D call: TRBD1 (6 bases). Germline CDR1 is LNHDA and CDR2 is SQIVND (reference sequence). The length of the CDR3 is 16 residues. Trimming removed 7 bases at V and 3 bases at J, with 19 bases between. The CDR3 region is CASTPWSGALNQPQHF. For the CDR3, the DNA is TGTGCCAGTACCCCTTGGTCAGGGGCCCTCAATCAGCCCCAGCATTTT.